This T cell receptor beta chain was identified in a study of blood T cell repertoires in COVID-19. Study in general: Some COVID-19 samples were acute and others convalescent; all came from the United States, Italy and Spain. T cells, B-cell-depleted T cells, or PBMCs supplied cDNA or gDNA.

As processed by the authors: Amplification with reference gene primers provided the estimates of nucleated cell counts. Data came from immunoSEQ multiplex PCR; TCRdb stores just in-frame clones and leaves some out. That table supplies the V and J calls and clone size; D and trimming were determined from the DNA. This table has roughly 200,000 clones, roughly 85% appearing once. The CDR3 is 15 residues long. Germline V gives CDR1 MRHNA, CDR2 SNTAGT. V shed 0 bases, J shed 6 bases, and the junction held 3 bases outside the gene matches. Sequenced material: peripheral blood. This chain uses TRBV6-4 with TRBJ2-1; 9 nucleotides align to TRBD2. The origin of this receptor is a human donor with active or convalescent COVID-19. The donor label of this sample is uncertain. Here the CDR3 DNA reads TGTGCCAGCAGTGACTCGGGACTAGCAATCAATGAGCAGTTCTTC. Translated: CASSDSGLAINEQFF.